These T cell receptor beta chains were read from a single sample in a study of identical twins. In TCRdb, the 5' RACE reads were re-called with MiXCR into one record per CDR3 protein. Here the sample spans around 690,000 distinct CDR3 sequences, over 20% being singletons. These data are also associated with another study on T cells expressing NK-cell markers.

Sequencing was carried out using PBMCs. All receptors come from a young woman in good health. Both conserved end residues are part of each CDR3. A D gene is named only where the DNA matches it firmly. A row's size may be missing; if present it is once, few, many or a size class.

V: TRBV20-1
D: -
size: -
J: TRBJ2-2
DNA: TGCAGTGCCCGGGACGCTAGCACCGGGGAGCTGTTTTTT
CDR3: CSARDASTGELFF

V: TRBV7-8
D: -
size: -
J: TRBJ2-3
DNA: TGTGCCAGCAGCTCAACGCAGGGGGGCGGGGATACGCAGTATTTT
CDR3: CASSSTQGGGDTQYF

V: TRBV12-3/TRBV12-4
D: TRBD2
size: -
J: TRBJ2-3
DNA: TGTGCCAGCAGGTCTACTAGCGGGTCCACAGATACGCAGTATTTT
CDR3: CASRSTSGSTDTQYF

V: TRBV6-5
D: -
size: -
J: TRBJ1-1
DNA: TGTGCCAGCAGTTACTTTGCATCGACCAGCACTGAAGCTTTCTTT
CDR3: CASSYFASTSTEAFF

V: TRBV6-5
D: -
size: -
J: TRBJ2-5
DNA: TGTGCCAGCAGTTACGCAGGGAGGGGGCAAGAGACCCAGTACTTC
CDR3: CASSYAGRGQETQYF

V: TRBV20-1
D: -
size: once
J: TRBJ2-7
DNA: TGCAGTGCTTCCCGGCGAGGAGGGCCAGGGGACTACGAGCAGTACTTC
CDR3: CSASRRGGPGDYEQYF

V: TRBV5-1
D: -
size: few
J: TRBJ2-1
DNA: TGCGCCAGCAGCCCGGACGTACACAATGAGCAGTTCTTC
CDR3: CASSPDVHNEQFF

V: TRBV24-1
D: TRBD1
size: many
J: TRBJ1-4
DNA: TGTGCCACCAGTGATTTAAGGGGGCCTAATGAAAAACTGTTTTTT
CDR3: CATSDLRGPNEKLFF

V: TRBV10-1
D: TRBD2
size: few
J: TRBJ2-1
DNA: TGCGCCAGCAGCAACCTGAGACTAGCGGCTTACAATGAGCAGTTCTTC
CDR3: CASSNLRLAAYNEQFF

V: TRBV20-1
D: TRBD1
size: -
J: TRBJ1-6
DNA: TGCAGCGCGGGACAGGGAAATTCACCCCTCCACTTT
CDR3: CSAGQGNSPLHF

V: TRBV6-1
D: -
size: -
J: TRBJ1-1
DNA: TGTGCCAGCAGTGGAGGGGCCTTGAACACTGAAGCTTTCTTT
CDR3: CASSGGALNTEAFF

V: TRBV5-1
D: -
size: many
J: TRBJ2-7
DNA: TGCGCCAGCAGAGGGTCTGGAGACGAGCAGTACTTC
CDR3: CASRGSGDEQYF

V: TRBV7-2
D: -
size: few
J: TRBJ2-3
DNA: TGTGCCAGCAGCTTGGGCACCCCTAGCACAGATACGCAGTATTTT
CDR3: CASSLGTPSTDTQYF

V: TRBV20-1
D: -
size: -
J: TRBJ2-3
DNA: TGCAGTGCTGTCCGGGGGGATACGCAGTATTTT
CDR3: CSAVRGDTQYF

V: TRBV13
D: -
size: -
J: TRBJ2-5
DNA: TGTGCCAGCAGCTTAGACTACGGATCCCAAGAGACCCAGTACTTC
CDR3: CASSLDYGSQETQYF

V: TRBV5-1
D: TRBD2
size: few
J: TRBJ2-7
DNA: TGCGCCAGCAGCTTATCTGCTAGCGGGGGATCCGAGCAGTACTTC
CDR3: CASSLSASGGSEQYF

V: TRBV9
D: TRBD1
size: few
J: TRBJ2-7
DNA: TGTGCCAGCAGTCGCGCCGGGACAGGGGCCCACGAGCAGTACTTC
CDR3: CASSRAGTGAHEQYF

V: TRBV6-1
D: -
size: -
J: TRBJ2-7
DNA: TGTGCCAGCAGTGAGGGCAGGCCTGACTCCTACGAGCAGTACTTC
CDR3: CASSEGRPDSYEQYF

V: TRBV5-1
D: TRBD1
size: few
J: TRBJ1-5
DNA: TGCGCCAGCAGCGCTCAGGGGGGTAATCAGCCCCAGCATTTT
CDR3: CASSAQGGNQPQHF

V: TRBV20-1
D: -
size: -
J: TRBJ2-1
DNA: TGCAGTGCTAGTCGCCCCGGAGGGTTGTTATACAATGAGCAGTTCTTC
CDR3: CSASRPGGLLYNEQFF

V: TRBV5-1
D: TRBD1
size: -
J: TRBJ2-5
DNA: TGCGCCAGCAGCTTGAGAACAGGGGTGGAGACCCAGTACTTC
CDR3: CASSLRTGVETQYF

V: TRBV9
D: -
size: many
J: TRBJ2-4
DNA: TGTGCCAGCAGCGCGGGGCTGGGTGAGAACATTCAGTACTTC
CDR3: CASSAGLGENIQYF

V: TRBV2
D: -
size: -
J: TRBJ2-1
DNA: TGTGCCAGCAGTTACGTCAATGAGCAGTTCTTC
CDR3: CASSYVNEQFF

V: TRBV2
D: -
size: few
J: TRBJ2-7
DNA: TGTGCCAGCAGTGTGGCAGGGCTACTCTACGAGCAGTACTTC
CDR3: CASSVAGLLYEQYF

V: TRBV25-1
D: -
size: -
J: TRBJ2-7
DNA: TGTGCCAGCAGTGGGCGGGACAGAGGCAAGCAGTACTTC
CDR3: CASSGRDRGKQYF

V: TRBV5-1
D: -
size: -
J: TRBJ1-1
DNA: TGCGCCAGCAGCTTGTTCGGACAGCTGAACACTGAAGCTTTCTTT
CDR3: CASSLFGQLNTEAFF

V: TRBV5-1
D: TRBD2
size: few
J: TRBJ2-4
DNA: TGCGCCAGCAGCCTAGCGGGCGAAAACATTCAGTACTTC
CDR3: CASSLAGENIQYF

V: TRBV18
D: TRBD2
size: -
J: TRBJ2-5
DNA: TGTGCCAGCTCACCACACTTCGGGGGGGAAGAGACCCAGTACTTC
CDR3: CASSPHFGGEETQYF

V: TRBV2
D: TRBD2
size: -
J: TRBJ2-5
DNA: TGTGCCAGCAGCAAACTCATCCGCGGGGGGGCCGAAGAGACCCAGTACTTC
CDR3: CASSKLIRGGAEETQYF

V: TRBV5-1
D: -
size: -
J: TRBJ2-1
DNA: TGCGCCAGCTCCTCGGACGGCAATGAGCAGTTCTTC
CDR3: CASSSDGNEQFF

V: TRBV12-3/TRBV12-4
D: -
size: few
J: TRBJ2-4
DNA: TGTGCCAGCACCAAGACCGACACCGGGGGAAACATTCAGTACTTC
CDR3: CASTKTDTGGNIQYF

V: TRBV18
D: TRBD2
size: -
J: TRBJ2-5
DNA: TGTGCCAGCTCCACGGGGGGAGCACAAGAGACCCAGTACTTC
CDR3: CASSTGGAQETQYF

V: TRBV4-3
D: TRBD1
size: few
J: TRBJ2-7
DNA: TGCGCCAGCAGCCAGATAGGGACAGGGTCCATCGAGCAGTACTTC
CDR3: CASSQIGTGSIEQYF

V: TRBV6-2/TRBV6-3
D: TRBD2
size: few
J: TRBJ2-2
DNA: TGTGCCAGTGGGGACTACACGAACACCGGGGAGCTGTTTTTT
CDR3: CASGDYTNTGELFF

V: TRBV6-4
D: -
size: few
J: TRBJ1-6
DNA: TGTGCCAGCAGCGAGACAGGTCGCTGGTCACCCCTCCACTTT
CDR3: CASSETGRWSPLHF

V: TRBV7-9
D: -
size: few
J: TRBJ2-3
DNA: TGTGCCAGCAGCTTACAGGGGTCGGCAACAGATACGCAGTATTTT
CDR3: CASSLQGSATDTQYF

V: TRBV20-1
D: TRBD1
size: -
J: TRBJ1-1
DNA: TGCAGTGCCTCGCCGCAGGGGGTCAGCACTGAAGCTTTCTTT
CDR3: CSASPQGVSTEAFF

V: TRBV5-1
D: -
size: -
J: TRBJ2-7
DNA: TGCGCCAGCAGCCAGAACGGGGGAGGGCAGTACTTC
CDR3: CASSQNGGGQYF

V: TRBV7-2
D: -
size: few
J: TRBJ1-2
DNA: TGTGCCAGCAGCTTAGAACCCAGGGATCTATATGGCTACACCTTC
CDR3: CASSLEPRDLYGYTF

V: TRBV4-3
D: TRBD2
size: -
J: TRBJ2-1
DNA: TGCGCCAGCAGCCAAGATTTGGAGGGACTAGCGGGCGATGAGCAGTTCTTC
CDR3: CASSQDLEGLAGDEQFF

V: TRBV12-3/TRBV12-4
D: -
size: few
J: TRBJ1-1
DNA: TGTGCCAGCACCTCATATAGGGCGGCGAACACTGAAGCTTTCTTT
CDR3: CASTSYRAANTEAFF

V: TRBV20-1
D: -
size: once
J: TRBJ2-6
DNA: TGCAGTGCTAGGCCCCCGATGTCTGGGGCCAACGTCCTGACTTTC
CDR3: CSARPPMSGANVLTF

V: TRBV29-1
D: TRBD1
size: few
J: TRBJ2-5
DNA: TGCAGCGCCGGACAGGACAACCTTCAAGAGACCCAGTACTTC
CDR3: CSAGQDNLQETQYF

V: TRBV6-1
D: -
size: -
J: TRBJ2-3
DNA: TGTGCCAGCAGTGAAATCGGGGGATTGTCTACAGATACGCAGTATTTT
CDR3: CASSEIGGLSTDTQYF

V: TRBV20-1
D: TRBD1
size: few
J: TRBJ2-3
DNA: TGCAGTGCTAGACCATGGGACAGGGAGATAGATACGCAGTATTTT
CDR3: CSARPWDREIDTQYF

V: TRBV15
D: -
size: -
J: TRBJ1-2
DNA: TGTGCCACCAGCAGAGACAGGGTCTATGGCTACACCTTC
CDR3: CATSRDRVYGYTF

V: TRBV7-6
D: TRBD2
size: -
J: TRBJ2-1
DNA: TGTGCCAGCAGCCATACAGCGGGAGGAAATGAGCAGTTCTTC
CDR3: CASSHTAGGNEQFF

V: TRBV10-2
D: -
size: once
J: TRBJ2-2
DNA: TGCGCCACCCGGTTCGGCACCGGGGAGCTGTTTTTT
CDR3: CATRFGTGELFF

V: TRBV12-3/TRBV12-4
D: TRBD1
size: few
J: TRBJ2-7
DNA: TGTGCCAGCAGTTTAGGGACAGGGGCTAACGAGCAGTACTTC
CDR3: CASSLGTGANEQYF

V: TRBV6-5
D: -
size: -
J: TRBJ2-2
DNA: TGTGCCAGCAGTTATCCCACAGGGTCCGCCGGGGAGCTGTTTTTT
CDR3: CASSYPTGSAGELFF

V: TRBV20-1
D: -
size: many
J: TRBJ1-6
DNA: TGCAGTGCTAGGGTTGCGGGGGAGAATTCACCCCTCCACTTT
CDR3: CSARVAGENSPLHF